This T cell receptor (beta chain) derives from a study of shared clonotypes between healthy human individuals (TCRdb year 2020). At the level of the whole study: A couple of women and three men aged 18 to 49 years were included in the cohort. Per donor, three plates each were used for CD4 naive and CD4 memory, two for CD8 naive, and one for CD8 memory. Blood TCR repertoires of a handful of healthy adults were deeply sequenced to estimate repertoire size and the extent of clonotype sharing between individuals. To increase sequencing depth and limit assay-specific biases, different laboratories used diverse techniques to prepare libraries and sequence TCR repertoires. Between about 0.8 and 9 billion PBMCs per donor were obtained by leukapheresis. The paper as a whole reports these results and caveats: Compared with non-shared clonotypes, the clonotypes found in all four sorted-subset donors had higher generation probabilities. Pairwise subsampling led to the expectation that sequencing depth would affect the degree of clonotype sharing among donors. Larger estimated clonotype richness was generally found for naive subsets than for memory subsets. When several donors were compared, the shared fraction of clonotypes was around 5.1% for naive CD4, about 4% for naive CD8, 2% to 2.5% for memory CD4, and 0.35% to 0.4% for memory CD8. Because the study included only a small number of donors, the genetic and exposure-history diversity represented was limited. Rarefaction of sorted-subset datasets indicated incomplete sequencing despite the large sequencing depth. Sampling was limited to blood, and TCR repertoires in tissue likely differ from TCR repertoires in blood.

Points on this clone: Its antigen remains unidentified. Base-call qualities are not available, and no considerably larger clone is one nucleotide away.

Using the deep immunoSEQ assay, multiplex PCR amplified TCR CDR3 regions from genomic DNA. Extracted genomic DNA from each cell subset was spread evenly across all wells of several immunoSEQ 96-well plates, with each plate serving as a replicate. For sorted subsets, around 200 ng genomic DNA, equal to approximately 30,000 T cell genomes, was loaded into each replicate PCR. The purified libraries were quantified using a Qubit 3.0 fluorometer, sized with a Bioanalyzer 2100, and then quantified again using the KAPA Library Quantification kit. Each immunoSEQ 96-well plate was sequenced on its own single-read 150-cycle Illumina NextSeq 550 flow cell. The authors' pipeline ran thus. The immunoSEQ output contained only junctional sequences without quality scores, so filtering could not match that applied to full-length reads. To assign V/J genes and CDR3, sequences were annotated against IMGT germline references using PyIR, a Python wrapper for IgBLAST v1.9. Reads with weak V/J assignments (E-value above 1e-6), missing CDR3, stop codons, out-of-frame junctions, or ambiguous translated residues were removed. V3J clonotypes were defined by identical inferred V gene, J gene, and CDR3 amino acid sequence. Percentage overlap between repertoires was calculated by dividing the number of shared unique clonotypes by the size of the smaller repertoire. Richness of each repertoire was evaluated using RTK rarefaction, the Chao1 estimator, and Recon v2.1 estimates of unobserved clonotypes. Generation probabilities were computed with OLGA for all TCRbeta clonotypes obtained by the gDNA method from a few donors. Drawn from immuneACCESS, this table holds only the in-frame rearrangements with V and J called that TCRdb kept. Clones are partly lost; checked studies trace under half to an unresolved V gene and leave the rest unexplained. V, J and clone size were drawn from that table, and D and trimming were deduced from the DNA. The table for this sample lists over 2 million clones; roughly 95% of them were counted only once. The top ten constitute 0.9% to 1.4% of the sample.

CDR1 MNHEY and CDR2 SMNVEV were looked up in the germline V gene (reference sequence). The CDR3 starts with the cysteine, ends with the phenylalanine, and has 15 residues. The retained sequence is limited to the CDR3, 45 bases, with the frame set at the first base. V and J are trimmed by 3 bases and 4 bases, and the gene matches miss 7 bases of the junction. CD8 naive samples were CD45RO-negative cells positively selected for CCR7, giving a CD45RA+CCR7+ population that excluded TemRA cells. The donors were healthy, HIV-negative adults who had no recently reported acute infections or vaccinations. Only Caucasian adults living in Nashville, Tennessee, USA were represented among the donors. Blood was collected by leukapheresis, and PBMCs were isolated by Ficoll-Histopaque density gradient centrifugation and then cryopreserved in liquid nitrogen vapor phase. Analytical flow cytometry was used to check the purity and quantity of every magnetically sorted T cell population. Genomic DNA was isolated from every sorted fraction and measured by UV absorbance on a Nanodrop 2000c.

This receptor was taken from a man aged 18 to 30 in good health. The V gene is TRBV27 and the J gene is TRBJ2-5, with 8 bases aligning to TRBD1. Sequencing input: naive CD8+ T cells sorted from blood. What this sample's cell subset or site label stands for: CD45RA+CCR7+. For the CDR3, the sequence is CASSFWSGTGETQYF. Read as DNA, the sequence is TGTGCCAGCAGTTTCTGGTCCGGGACAGGAGAGACCCAGTACTTC.